These 9 T cell receptor beta chains share one sample of origin, sequenced in a study of T cell responses to AZD1222 COVID-19 vaccine. Assay used: immunoSEQ multiplex PCR; TCRdb lists only in-frame clones, some missing. The sample contains 80,000 to 100,000 clones, about 82% of which appear only once. The sequences come from peripheral blood, collected 28 days after the second AZD1222 dose. Receptor source: an adult who received the AZD1222 COVID-19 vaccine.

The count of this clone is one. V gene TRBV29-1 combines with J gene TRBJ2-3; D unclear. Germline V gene data show CDR1 as SQVTM and CDR2 as ANQGSEA. This CDR3 spans 12 amino acids. V was cut by 1 base and J by 9 bases, with 11 bases left in between. The CDR3 DNA is TGCAGCGTTGAAGGCCAACAGCTAACGCAGTATTTT. Protein sequence: CSVEGQQLTQYF.

This chain uses TRBV3-1 (or the pseudogene TRBV3-2) with TRBJ2-2, with 12 bases identical to TRBD2. This CDR3 comprises 17 residues. Germline V gene data show CDR1 as LGHDT and CDR2 as YNNKEL (reference sequence). After removal of 2 bases from V and 4 bases from J, the junction contained 5 bases not matched to a gene. The CDR3 loop is CASSQMTSGGVTGELFF. The DNA for the CDR3 is TGTGCCAGCAGCCAAATGACTAGCGGGGGAGTCACCGGGGAGCTGTTTTTT.

The chain has TRBV27 and TRBJ2-7; 9 bases align to TRBD1. CDR1 MNHEY and CDR2 SMNVEV come from the germline V gene (reference sequence). The CDR3 runs to 16 residues. V trimming: 6 bases; J trimming: 0 bases; junction bases outside the gene matches: 9. The CDR3 DNA is TGTGCCAGCAGCTCAAACCCGGGACAGGGCTCCTACGAGCAGTACTTC. Its translation is CASSSNPGQGSYEQYF.

V and J are TRBV24-1 and TRBJ2-1, with TRBD2 matching over 13 bases. Per germline, CDR1 KGHDR and CDR2 SFDVKD. The CDR3 is 18 residues long. Trimming cost V 3 bases and J 8 bases; bases outside gene matches: 12. The CDR3: CATSDPGTSGTRPDEQFF. The DNA for the CDR3 is TGTGCCACCAGTGATCCCGGGACTAGCGGGACTCGACCCGATGAGCAGTTCTTC.

The rearrangement joins TRBV11-2 to TRBJ2-1, with D hard to call. This CDR3 region has 17 residues. The V and J ends lost 0 bases and 3 bases respectively, with 15 bases between them. CDR1 is SGHAT and CDR2 is FQNNGV in the germline V gene. CDR3 sequence: CASSLDWLIVSYNEQFF. CDR3 bases: TGTGCCAGCAGCTTAGATTGGCTTATAGTTAGCTACAATGAGCAGTTCTTC.

This chain links TRBV6-2 or TRBV6-3 with TRBJ2-7; TRBD1 might be the D (6 bases). This CDR3 spans 15 amino acids. Germline assignment: CDR1 MNHEY and CDR2 SVGEGT. Between the trimmed V and J ends, which lost 4 bases and 2 bases, there was a span of 15 bases. CDR3 sequence reads: CASSFPQGPPYEQYF. In DNA, the CDR3 is TGTGCCAGCAGTTTCCCACAGGGCCCTCCCTACGAGCAGTACTTC.

This clone has just one count. V usage is TRBV7-9 and J usage is TRBJ1-6; D may be TRBD1 (5 bases). The V gene's germline CDR1 is SEHNR and CDR2 FQNEAQ (reference sequence). V was clipped by 6 bases and J by 8 bases, with 17 bases between them. There are 15 residues in the CDR3. CDR3 sequence reads: CASRPGGGSDSPLHF. CDR3 bases: TGTGCCAGCAGGCCCGGTGGGGGTAGTGATTCACCCCTCCACTTT.

This sequence joins TRBV5-1 and TRBJ1-1, with 7 bases fitting TRBD1. The trim removed 0 bases at V and 7 bases at J, leaving 6 bases unmatched. Per germline, CDR1 SGHRS and CDR2 YFSETQ. The CDR3 sequence is 14 residues long. The CDR3, as DNA: TGCGCCAGCAGCTTGGGACAGGGTGTGGATGAAGCTTTCTTT. Translated: CASSLGQGVDEAFF.

The chain employs TRBV5-8 and TRBJ2-3; unclear D gene. The CDR3 is 13 amino acids. With 2 bases removed from V and 3 bases from J, the gap between germline ends came to 7 bases. Looked up from germline, CDR1 is SGHTS and CDR2 is YDEGEE. The CDR3 here is CASSFGVTDTQYF. The CDR3 nucleotides read TGTGCCAGCAGCTTTGGGGTAACAGATACGCAGTATTTT.